This T cell receptor (beta chain) was recovered during a study of early T cells in non-severe SARS-CoV-2 infection. At the level of the study: Chains were not paired, and sequencing was done on bulk RNA from unsorted whole blood.

The protocol attached unique molecular identifiers to individual cDNA molecules. TCRdb independently ran MiXCR on the 5' RACE reads; one entry per CDR3 protein. The sample has fewer than 85,000 distinct CDR3 sequences, about 11% seen once; the top ten hold more than 10%. General study points: The study's VDJdb matching favored anti-spike CD8 responses and missed private and CD4 specificities.

This clonotype was picked up many times. Its antigen is still unknown. Germline V gives CDR1 SGDLS, CDR2 YYNGEE. V dropped 0 bases and J dropped 0 bases, with 10 bases sitting between them. The CDR3 extends over 17 amino acids. Sequences were derived from whole blood, sampled at baseline. The chain combines TRBV9 with TRBJ1-6; D is unclear. The sequence derives from an adult who was a healthcare worker with PCR-confirmed SARS-CoV-2 infection or an uninfected control (not recorded which). The CDR3 nucleotides read TGTGCCAGCAGCGTAGGGGTCACCAGCTCCTATAATTCACCCCTCCACTTT. Translating it yields CASSVGVTSSYNSPLHF.